This TCR beta chain originates from a study of cytomegalovirus exposure and HLA in healthy donors. The CDR3 contains 15 residues. With V trimmed by 9 bases and J by 6 bases, 9 bases remained unmatched. CDR1 and CDR2 (germline): MNHEY, SMNVEV (reference sequence). Primers for the PCR totalled 60 Vbeta and 13 Jbeta. The assay was immunoSEQ multiplex PCR, and TCRdb's table has in-frame clones only and misses some. The sample comprises roughly 140,000 clones, approximately 79% of which are singletons, and about 0.62% rests with the top ten. This clonotype was obtained from a male donor in good health and CMV-seronegative. Sequenced input: PBMCs. This sequence joins TRBV27 and TRBJ1-6; 9 nucleotides line up with TRBD1. The CDR3 region has the DNA TGTGCCAGTGAGGTCCGGGACAGGGCTAATTCACCCCTCCACTTT. It is translated as CASEVRDRANSPLHF.